The rows below give T cell receptor beta chains drawn from one sample of a study of T cell repertoires in cytomegalovirus infection. TCRdb used MiXCR to reprocess the reads, holding one entry per CDR3 protein. The sample has about 490,000 distinct CDR3 sequences; 16% are singletons. The specimen sequenced was CD8+ T cells from PBMCs. The origin of the receptors is a human donor in good health (CMV status not recorded). Some clones in this sample may be carry-over from other donors' samples. Both conserved end residues are part of each CDR3. A D gene is named only where the DNA matches it firmly. A row's size may be missing; if present it is once, few, many or a size class.

d_call j_call v_call clone_size cdr3_aa cdr3_nt
NA TRBJ1-5 TRBV27 many CASSLQGLGSNQPQHF TGTGCCAGCAGTCTCCAGGGTCTGGGGAGCAATCAGCCCCAGCATTTT
NA TRBJ2-3 TRBV7-6 many CASSLLGWTDTQYF TGTGCCAGCAGCTTGTTAGGGTGGACAGATACGCAGTATTTT
TRBD1 TRBJ2-2 TRBV24-1 NA CATSDSDRGSGGELFF TGTGCCACCAGTGATTCTGACAGGGGATCGGGCGGGGAGCTGTTTTTT
NA TRBJ2-1 TRBV7-2 many CASSLDPAITSRNEQFF TGTGCCAGCAGCTTAGACCCCGCGATTACAAGTCGCAATGAGCAGTTCTTC
NA TRBJ2-7 TRBV4-1 few CASSQDPGFYEQYF TGCGCCAGCAGCCAAGATCCGGGTTTCTACGAGCAGTACTTC
NA TRBJ2-1 TRBV7-8 many CASSFSAGNEQFF TGTGCCAGCAGCTTCAGTGCGGGGAATGAGCAGTTCTTC
NA TRBJ2-1 TRBV2 few CASSHVERADNEQFF TGTGCCAGCAGCCACGTGGAGCGGGCGGACAATGAGCAGTTCTTC
TRBD1 TRBJ2-2 TRBV6-2/TRBV6-3 NA CASRDRGHSLNTGELFF TGTGCCAGCAGAGACAGGGGACACTCCCTCAACACCGGGGAGCTGTTTTTT
TRBD1 TRBJ2-5 TRBV7-6 many CASRHRGQQETQYF TGTGCCAGCAGACACAGGGGGCAACAAGAGACCCAGTACTTC
NA TRBJ1-1 TRBV7-6 many CASSLASSATEAFF TGTGCCAGCAGCTTAGCTTCGTCGGCCACTGAAGCTTTCTTT
NA TRBJ2-7 TRBV6-5 many CASSYSRVGEQYF TGTGCCAGCAGTTACTCGAGGGTCGGGGAGCAGTACTTC